This T cell receptor beta chain originates from a study of cytomegalovirus exposure and HLA in healthy donors. The CDR3 totals 13 residues. Per germline, CDR1 MNHEY and CDR2 SMNVEV (reference sequence). After removal of 6 bases from V and 7 bases from J, the junction contained 6 bases not matched to a gene. As regards this clone: What it binds is not known.

The PCR contained 60 Vbeta and 13 Jbeta primers. TCRdb's table, derived via immunoSEQ multiplex PCR, lists solely in-frame clones and lacks some. The sample has 200,000 or so clones; approximately 82% are singletons. Findings and limits, study-wide: Exclusion applied to some V segments, including TRBV6-2 and TRBV6-3, as they were indistinguishable.

The gene calls are TRBV27 and TRBJ1-2, with TRBD1 matching 9 bases. The sample consisted of PBMCs. The receptor's source is a male donor in good health and CMV-seronegative. Here the CDR3 reads CASSLQGALGYTF. The CDR3 bases are TGTGCCAGCAGCCTACAGGGGGCGCTTGGCTACACCTTC.